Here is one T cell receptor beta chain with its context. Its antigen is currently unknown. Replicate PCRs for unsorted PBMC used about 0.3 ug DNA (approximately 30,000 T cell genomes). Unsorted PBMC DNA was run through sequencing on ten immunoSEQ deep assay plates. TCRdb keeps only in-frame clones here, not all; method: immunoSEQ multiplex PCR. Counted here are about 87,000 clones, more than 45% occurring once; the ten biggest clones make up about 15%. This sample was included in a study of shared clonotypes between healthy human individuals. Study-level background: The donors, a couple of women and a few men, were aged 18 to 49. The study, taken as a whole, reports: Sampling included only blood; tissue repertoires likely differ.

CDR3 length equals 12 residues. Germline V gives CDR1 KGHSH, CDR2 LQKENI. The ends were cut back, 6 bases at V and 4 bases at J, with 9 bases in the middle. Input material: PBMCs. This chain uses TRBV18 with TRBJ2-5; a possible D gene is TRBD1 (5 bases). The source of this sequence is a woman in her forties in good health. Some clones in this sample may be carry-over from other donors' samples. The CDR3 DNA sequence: TGTGCCAGCTCGAAGGACATAGAGACCCAGTACTTC. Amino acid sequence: CASSKDIETQYF.